The 19 T cell receptor beta chains in this list originate from one sample, sequenced in a study of OX40 agonist ivuxolimab in advanced cancers. Method: immunoSEQ multiplex PCR; TCRdb's copy keeps in-frame clones and lacks some. The sample gives thousands of clones, roughly 73% of which show up once; roughly 25% is in the top ten. The sample here was CD4+ or CD8+ T cells sorted from blood, taken in a trial of the OX40 agonist ivuxolimab. These TCRs come from an adult with an advanced solid tumor such as melanoma, head and neck, liver or kidney cancer.

For the CDR3, the DNA is TGTGCCAGCAGCTTATCGGGACTAGCGGGGGGTTATGGGTACGAGCAGTACTTC. It specifies CASSLSGLAGGYGYEQYF. The V and J genes are TRBV13 and TRBJ2-7; TRBD2 matches 15 bases. Trimming at V came to 2 bases and at J to 4 bases, leaving 9 bases not matched to a gene. CDR1 is PRHDT, CDR2 FYEKMQ, per germline (reference sequence). This CDR3 comprises 18 residues.

J is TRBJ1-2 and V is TRBV13; D is undetermined. Germline V gives CDR1 PRHDT, CDR2 FYEKMQ (reference sequence). The germline V and J ends were trimmed by 6 bases and 6 bases, with 17 bases remaining between them. The CDR3 runs 14 residues. The CDR3: CASSEIPPQDGYTF. The CDR3 region has the DNA TGTGCCAGCAGTGAAATCCCCCCGCAAGATGGCTACACCTTC.

This clone was recorded a few times. The J gene is TRBJ2-7, the V gene TRBV5-6; 7 bases align to TRBD2. CDR1 is SGHDT and CDR2 is YYEEEE in the germline V gene. The CDR3 is made up of 16 amino acids. The V and J ends lost 0 bases and 9 bases, in that order; junction bases with no gene match: 15. The CDR3 DNA reads as TGTGCCAGCAGCTTGGGGGAGACTAGCACGTGGGGACCGCAGTACTTC. It yields the protein CASSLGETSTWGPQYF.

This chain links TRBV5-8 with TRBJ2-2, with D possibly being TRBD1 (6 bases). The CDR3 sequence is 15 residues long. Germline CDR1 reads SGHTS; CDR2 reads YDEGEE. Trimming removed 4 bases at V and 2 bases at J, with 12 bases between. The CDR3 is CASSPGHINTGELFF. Written as DNA, the CDR3 is TGTGCCAGCAGCCCGGGACATATTAACACCGGGGAGCTGTTTTTT.

The V call is TRBV27, the J call TRBJ1-1; 11 bases are shared with TRBD1. Germline-derived CDR1 and CDR2 are MNHEY and SMNVEV (reference sequence). The CDR3 has 15 residues. Unmatched junction bases numbered 5, after V lost 3 bases and J lost 5 bases. The CDR3 region is CASSLDRGLETEAFF. In DNA, the CDR3 is TGTGCCAGCAGTTTGGACAGGGGGCTGGAGACTGAAGCTTTCTTT.

V usage is TRBV11-3 and J usage is TRBJ2-2; 11 bases map to TRBD2. V lost 3 bases to trimming and J lost 2 bases; unmatched junction nucleotides: 11. The CDR3 totals 19 residues. Germline V gene lookup returns CDR1 SGHNT and CDR2 YENEEA. The CDR3 nucleotides are TGTGCCAGCAGCTTCCCACTTCTAGCGGGAGGCCCCAACACCGGGGAGCTGTTTTTT. It specifies CASSFPLLAGGPNTGELFF.

The V and J genes are TRBV27 and TRBJ1-4, with 9 bases matching TRBD1. This CDR3 contains 17 residues. V lost 4 bases, J lost 6 bases, and 12 bases stayed unmatched. CDR1 and CDR2 (germline): MNHEY, SMNVEV (reference sequence). This CDR3 reads CASSSSSYRGQDEKLFF. CDR3 nucleotide sequence: TGTGCCAGCAGTTCGTCCTCCTACAGGGGGCAGGATGAAAAACTGTTTTTT.

The chain has TRBV7-9 and TRBJ2-7, with 11 bases lining up with TRBD2. The trim removed 10 bases at V and 0 bases at J, leaving 11 bases unmatched. The CDR3 totals 16 residues. Germline CDR1 reads SEHNR; CDR2 reads FQNEAQ (reference sequence). As DNA, the CDR3 is TGTGCCACCCGAAGCCTACTAGCGGGAGCCTCCTACGAGCAGTACTTC. This translates into CATRSLLAGASYEQYF.

The sample holds a few counts of this clone. Mismatch with germline at one junction end may stem from a read error. The chain links TRBV13 to TRBJ2-4, with 9 nucleotides matching TRBD2. The V gene's germline CDR1 is PRHDT and CDR2 FYEKMQ (reference sequence). CDR3 length: 15 amino acids. The CDR3 DNA reads TGTGCCAGCAGGCAGCGGGGGGCCCCAAAAACCATTCAGTACTTC. Encoded protein: CASRQRGAPKTIQYF.

This clone was seen more than once but under ten times. This sequence joins TRBV28 and TRBJ1-5; no firm D call. Germline V gene sequence: CDR1 MDHEN, CDR2 SYDVKM. This CDR3 contains 13 residues. V lost 8 bases to trimming and J lost 5 bases, with 13 bases between them. In DNA form, the CDR3 reads TGTGCCAGCGTTAATTGGGGAGATCAGCCCCAGCATTTT. It encodes CASVNWGDQPQHF.

V is TRBV5-4 and J is TRBJ2-5; D perhaps matches TRBD2 (5 bases). The CDR3 runs to 14 residues. In germline, CDR1 is SGHNT, CDR2 YYREEE (reference sequence). V lost 4 bases, J lost 2 bases, and 12 bases lay in between. In DNA form, the CDR3 reads TGTGCCAGCAGCCCTGGGAGCGCTCAAGAGACCCAGTACTTC. This codes for CASSPGSAQETQYF.

This clone was detected only a few times. The chain is built from TRBV15 and TRBJ1-1; the D is unclear. The germline V gene has CDR1 LNHNV and CDR2 YYDKDF (reference sequence). The CDR3 has 14 residues. V lost 1 base to trimming and J lost 4 bases, with 10 bases between them. As DNA, the CDR3 is TGTGCCACCAGCAGAGGGGGATCCGCCACTGAAGCTTTCTTT. The encoded protein is CATSRGGSATEAFF.

This clone was seen just once. The rearrangement joins TRBV9 to TRBJ1-1; possible D gene TRBD1, 5 bases. Germline V lookup: CDR1 SGDLS, CDR2 YYNGEE. There are 15 residues in the CDR3. Between the trimmed V and J ends, which lost 3 bases and 0 bases, there was a span of 12 bases. The CDR3 loop is CASSAGGTLNTEAFF. The CDR3 DNA sequence: TGTGCCAGCAGCGCCGGCGGGACCTTGAACACTGAAGCTTTCTTT.

The chain is built from TRBV11-3 and TRBJ2-3; 7 bases fit TRBD1. Per germline, CDR1 SGHNT and CDR2 YENEEA. This CDR3 comprises 15 residues. V shed 5 bases and J 11 bases; nucleotides not matched to a gene: 16. The CDR3 nucleotides read TGTGCCAGCAGCCCCTGGGGTGGGGCTCAGGGGGTGCAGTATTTT. Its translation is CASSPWGGAQGVQYF.

The rearrangement joins TRBV27 to TRBJ1-3, with D possibly matching TRBD1 (5 bases). The CDR3 spans 13 residues. Trimming removed 6 bases from V and 0 bases from J, with 6 bases in between. Germline V gives CDR1 MNHEY, CDR2 SMNVEV (reference sequence). The CDR3 DNA reads as TGTGCCAGCAGGACAGACTCTGGAAACACCATATATTTT. Residues: CASRTDSGNTIYF.

The chain carries TRBV4-3 and TRBJ2-7; perhaps TRBD2 as D (6 bases). The CDR3 extends over 16 amino acids. Per the germline V gene, CDR1 is LGHNA and CDR2 is YSLEER. With 0 bases removed from V and 2 bases from J, the gap between germline ends came to 14 bases. The DNA for the CDR3 is TGCGCCAGCAGCCAAGATTGGGGGGACTCAGCCTACGAGCAGTACTTC. Protein product: CASSQDWGDSAYEQYF.

CDR3 bases: TGTGCCAGCAGTTTAGATGAGAATGAAAAACTGTTTTTT. Translation: CASSLDENEKLFF. This rearrangement joins TRBV27 to TRBJ1-4; D is unclear. CDR1 MNHEY and CDR2 SMNVEV come from the germline V gene (reference sequence). The CDR3 sequence is 13 residues long. V lost 2 bases and J 5 bases, leaving 6 bases between the germline ends.

V gene TRBV11-3 combines with J gene TRBJ2-7; the match to TRBD2 covers 7 bases. CDR1 and CDR2 (germline): SGHNT, YENEEA. J gave up 0 bases and V 3 bases, and 5 bases lay outside the gene matches. The CDR3 totals 15 residues. The CDR3 DNA sequence: TGTGCCAGCAGCTTGGGGGGAGGGTTCTCCTACGAGCAGTACTTC. It specifies CASSLGGGFSYEQYF.

Remarks on this clone: Mismatch with germline at one junction end may stem from a read error. The chain carries TRBV7-9 and TRBJ2-3; D is perhaps TRBD2 (5 bases). The CDR3 loop spans 15 amino acids. From germline, CDR1 is SEHNR and CDR2 FQNEAQ (reference sequence). The DNA for the CDR3 is TGTGTCAGCAGCTTACTAGAAGGGAGATGGGATACGCAGTATTTT. Translating gives CVSSLLEGRWDTQYF. Full variable domain (missing parts from reference TRBV7-9 and TRBJ2-3): DTGVSQNPRHKITKRGQNVTFRCDPISEHNRLYWYRQTLGQGPEFLTYFQNEAQLEKSRLLSDRFSAERPKGSFSTLEIQRTEQGDSAMYLCVSSLLEGRWDTQYFGPGTRLTVL.